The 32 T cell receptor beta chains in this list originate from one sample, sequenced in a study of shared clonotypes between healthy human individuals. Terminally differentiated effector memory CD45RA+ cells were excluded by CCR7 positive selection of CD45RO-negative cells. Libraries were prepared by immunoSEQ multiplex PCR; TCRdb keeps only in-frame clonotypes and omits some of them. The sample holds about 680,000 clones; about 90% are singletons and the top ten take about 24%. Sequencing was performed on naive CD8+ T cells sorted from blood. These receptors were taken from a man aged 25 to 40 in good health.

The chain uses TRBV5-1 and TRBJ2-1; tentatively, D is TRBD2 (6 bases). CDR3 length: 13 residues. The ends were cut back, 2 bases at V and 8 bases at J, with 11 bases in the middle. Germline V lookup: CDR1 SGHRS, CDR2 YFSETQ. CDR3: CASSFGGSDEQFF. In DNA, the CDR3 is TGCGCCAGCAGCTTCGGAGGGTCGGATGAGCAGTTCTTC.

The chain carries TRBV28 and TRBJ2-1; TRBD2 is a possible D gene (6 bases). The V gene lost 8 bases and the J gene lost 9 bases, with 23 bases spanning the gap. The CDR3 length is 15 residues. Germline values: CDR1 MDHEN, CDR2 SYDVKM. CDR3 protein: CASGSTTRGMGEQFF. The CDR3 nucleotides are TGTGCCAGCGGATCGACTACCCGGGGGATGGGTGAGCAGTTCTTC.

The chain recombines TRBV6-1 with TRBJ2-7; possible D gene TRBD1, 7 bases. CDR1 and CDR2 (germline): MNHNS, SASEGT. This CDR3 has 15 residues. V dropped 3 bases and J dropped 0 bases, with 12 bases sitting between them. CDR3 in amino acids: CASSEEGASSYEQYF. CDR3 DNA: TGTGCCAGCAGTGAGGAGGGGGCGAGCTCCTACGAGCAGTACTTC.

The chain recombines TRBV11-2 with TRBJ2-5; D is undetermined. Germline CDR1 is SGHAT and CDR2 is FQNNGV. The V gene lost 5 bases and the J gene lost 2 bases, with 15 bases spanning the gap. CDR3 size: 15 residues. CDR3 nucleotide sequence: TGTGCCAGCAGCCACAGCCGGTATAGACAAGAGACCCAGTACTTC. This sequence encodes CASSHSRYRQETQYF.

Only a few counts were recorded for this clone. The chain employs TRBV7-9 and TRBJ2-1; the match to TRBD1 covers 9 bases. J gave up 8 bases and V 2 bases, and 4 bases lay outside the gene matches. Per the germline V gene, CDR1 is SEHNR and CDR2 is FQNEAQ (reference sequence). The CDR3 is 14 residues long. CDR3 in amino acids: CASSLNRGLHEQFF. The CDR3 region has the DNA TGTGCCAGCAGCTTAAACAGGGGGCTCCATGAGCAGTTCTTC.

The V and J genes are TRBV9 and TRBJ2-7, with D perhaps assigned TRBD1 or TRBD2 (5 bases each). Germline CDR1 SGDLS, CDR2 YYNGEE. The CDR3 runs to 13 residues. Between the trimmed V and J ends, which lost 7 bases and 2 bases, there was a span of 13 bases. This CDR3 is CASGTGTAYEQYF. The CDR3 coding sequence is TGTGCCAGCGGAACGGGGACGGCCTACGAGCAGTACTTC.

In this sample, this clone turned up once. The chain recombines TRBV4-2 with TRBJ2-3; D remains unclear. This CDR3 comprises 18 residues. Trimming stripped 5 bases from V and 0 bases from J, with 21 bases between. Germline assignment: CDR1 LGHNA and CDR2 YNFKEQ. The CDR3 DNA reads TGTGCCAGCAGCGCCTCTGGGGTCGGGCTTACTAGCACAGATACGCAGTATTTT. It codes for CASSASGVGLTSTDTQYF.

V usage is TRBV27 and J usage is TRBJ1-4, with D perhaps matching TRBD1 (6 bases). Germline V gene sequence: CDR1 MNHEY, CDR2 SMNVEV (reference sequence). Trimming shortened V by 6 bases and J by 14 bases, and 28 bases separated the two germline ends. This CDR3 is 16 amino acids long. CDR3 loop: CASSRKMTGPLGRLFF. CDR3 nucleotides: TGTGCCAGCAGCCGAAAAATGACAGGACCTTTGGGGAGGCTGTTTTTT.

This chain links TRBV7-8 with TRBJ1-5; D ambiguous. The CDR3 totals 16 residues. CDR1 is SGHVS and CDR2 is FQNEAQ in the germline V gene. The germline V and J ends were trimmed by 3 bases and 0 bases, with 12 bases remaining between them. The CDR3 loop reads CASSFTSPYSNQPQHF. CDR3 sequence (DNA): TGTGCCAGCAGCTTCACTTCACCCTATAGCAATCAGCCCCAGCATTTT. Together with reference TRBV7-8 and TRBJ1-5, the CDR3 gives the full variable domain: GAGVSQSPRYKVAKRGQDVALRCDPISGHVSLFWYQQALGQGPEFLTYFQNEAQLDKSGLPSDRFFAERPEGSVSTLKIQRTQQEDSAVYLCASSFTSPYSNQPQHFGDGTRLSIL.

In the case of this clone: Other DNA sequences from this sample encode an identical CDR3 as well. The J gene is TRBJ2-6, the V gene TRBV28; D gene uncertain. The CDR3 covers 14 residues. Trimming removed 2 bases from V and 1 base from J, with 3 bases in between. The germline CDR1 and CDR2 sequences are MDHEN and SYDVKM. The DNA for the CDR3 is TGTGCCAGCAGTTTAGGATCTGGGGCCAACGTCCTGACTTTC. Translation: CASSLGSGANVLTF.

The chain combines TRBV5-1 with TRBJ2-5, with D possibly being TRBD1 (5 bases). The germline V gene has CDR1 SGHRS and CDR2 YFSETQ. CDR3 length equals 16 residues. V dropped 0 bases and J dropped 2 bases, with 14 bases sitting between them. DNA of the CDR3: TGCGCCAGCAGCTTGGTGGCCCAGGGTAGTCAAGAGACCCAGTACTTC. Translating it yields CASSLVAQGSQETQYF.

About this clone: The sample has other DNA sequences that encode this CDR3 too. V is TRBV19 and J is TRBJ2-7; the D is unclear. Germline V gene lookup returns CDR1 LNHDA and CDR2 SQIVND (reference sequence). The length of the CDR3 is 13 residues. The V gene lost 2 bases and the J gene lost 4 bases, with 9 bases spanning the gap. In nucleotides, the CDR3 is TGTGCCAGTAGTATATCAGGTGCGTACGAGCAGTACTTC. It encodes CASSISGAYEQYF. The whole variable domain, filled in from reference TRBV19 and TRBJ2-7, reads DGGITQSPKYLFRKEGQNVTLSCEQNLNHDAMYWYRQDPGQGLRLIYYSQIVNDFQKGDIAEGYSVSREKKESFPLTVTSAQKNPTAFYLCASSISGAYEQYFGPGTRLTVT.

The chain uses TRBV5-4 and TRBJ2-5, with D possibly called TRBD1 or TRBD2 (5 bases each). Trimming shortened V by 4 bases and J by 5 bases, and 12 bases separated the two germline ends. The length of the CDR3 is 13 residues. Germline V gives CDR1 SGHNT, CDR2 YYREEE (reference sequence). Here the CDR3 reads CASSPWDRETQYF. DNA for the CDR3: TGTGCCAGCAGCCCCTGGGACCGGGAGACCCAGTACTTC.

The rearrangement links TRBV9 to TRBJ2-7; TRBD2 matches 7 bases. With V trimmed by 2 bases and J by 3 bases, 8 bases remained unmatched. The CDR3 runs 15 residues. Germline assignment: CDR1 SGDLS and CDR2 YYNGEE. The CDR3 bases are TGTGCCAGCAGCGTTAGCGGGTCCCCCCTCTACGAGCAGTACTTC. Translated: CASSVSGSPLYEQYF.

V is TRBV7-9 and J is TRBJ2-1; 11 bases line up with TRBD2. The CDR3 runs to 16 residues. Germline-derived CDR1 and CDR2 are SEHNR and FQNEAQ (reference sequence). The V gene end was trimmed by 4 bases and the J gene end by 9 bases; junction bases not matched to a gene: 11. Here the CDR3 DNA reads TGTGCCAGCAGCTCATCAAGACTAGCGGGATACGTTGAGCAGTTCTTC. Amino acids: CASSSSRLAGYVEQFF.

The CDR3 nucleotides are TGTGCCAGCGGATACAGGGGGTCGGACACTGAAGCTTTCTTT. Translating it yields CASGYRGSDTEAFF. The chain links TRBV6-6 to TRBJ1-1; the match to TRBD1 covers 8 bases. Germline CDR1 and CDR2: MNHNY and SVGAGI (reference sequence). The CDR3 covers 14 residues. Trimming at V came to 8 bases and at J to 3 bases, leaving 8 bases not matched to a gene.

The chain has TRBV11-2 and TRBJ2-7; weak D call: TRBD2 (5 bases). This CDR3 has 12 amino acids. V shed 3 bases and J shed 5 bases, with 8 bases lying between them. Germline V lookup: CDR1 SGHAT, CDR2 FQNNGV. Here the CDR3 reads CASSFVGDEQYF. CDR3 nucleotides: TGTGCCAGCAGCTTTGTCGGGGACGAGCAGTACTTC.

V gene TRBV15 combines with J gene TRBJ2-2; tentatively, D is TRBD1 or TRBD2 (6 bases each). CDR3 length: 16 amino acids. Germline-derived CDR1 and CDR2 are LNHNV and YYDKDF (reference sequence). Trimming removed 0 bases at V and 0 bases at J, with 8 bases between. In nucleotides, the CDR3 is TGTGCCACCAGCAGAGAGGGGGGCCCGAACACCGGGGAGCTGTTTTTT. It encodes CATSREGGPNTGELFF.

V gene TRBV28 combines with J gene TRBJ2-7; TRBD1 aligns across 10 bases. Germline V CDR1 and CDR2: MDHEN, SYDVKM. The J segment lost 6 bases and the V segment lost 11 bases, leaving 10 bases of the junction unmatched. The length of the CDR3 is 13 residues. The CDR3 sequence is CAGGTGVGREQYF. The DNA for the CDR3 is TGTGCCGGGGGGACAGGGGTTGGTCGCGAGCAGTACTTC.

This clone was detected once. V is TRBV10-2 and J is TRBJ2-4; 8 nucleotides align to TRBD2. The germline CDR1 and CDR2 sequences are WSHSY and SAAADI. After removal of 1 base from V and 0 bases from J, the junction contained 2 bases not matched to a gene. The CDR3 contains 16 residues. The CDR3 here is CASSEFLAGAKNIQYF. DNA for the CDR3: TGCGCCAGCAGTGAGTTCCTAGCGGGAGCCAAAAACATTCAGTACTTC.

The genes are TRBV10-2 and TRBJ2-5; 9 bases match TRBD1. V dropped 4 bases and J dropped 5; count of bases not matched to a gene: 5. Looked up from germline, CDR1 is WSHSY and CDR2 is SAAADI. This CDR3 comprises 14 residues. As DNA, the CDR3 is TGCGCCAGCAGTGGGACAGGGGTGGAGGAGACCCAGTACTTC. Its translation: CASSGTGVEETQYF.

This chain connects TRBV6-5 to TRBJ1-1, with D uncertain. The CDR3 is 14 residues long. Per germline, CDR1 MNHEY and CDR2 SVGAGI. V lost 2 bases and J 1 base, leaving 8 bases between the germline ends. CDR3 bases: TGTGCCAGCAGTTACACGAGACGGAACACTGAAGCTTTCTTT. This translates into CASSYTRRNTEAFF.

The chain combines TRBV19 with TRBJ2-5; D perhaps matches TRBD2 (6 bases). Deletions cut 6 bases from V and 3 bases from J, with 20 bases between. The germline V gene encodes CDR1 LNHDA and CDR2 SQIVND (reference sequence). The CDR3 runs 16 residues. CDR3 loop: CASRPGEAKVEETQYF. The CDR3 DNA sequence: TGTGCCAGTAGACCCGGGGAGGCGAAAGTAGAAGAGACCCAGTACTTC.

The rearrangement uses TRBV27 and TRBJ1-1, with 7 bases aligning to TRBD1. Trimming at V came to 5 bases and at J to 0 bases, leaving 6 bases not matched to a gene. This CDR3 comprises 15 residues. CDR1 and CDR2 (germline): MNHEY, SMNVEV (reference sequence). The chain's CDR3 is CASSKPGQMNTEAFF. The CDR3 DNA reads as TGTGCCAGCAGTAAACCGGGACAGATGAACACTGAAGCTTTCTTT.

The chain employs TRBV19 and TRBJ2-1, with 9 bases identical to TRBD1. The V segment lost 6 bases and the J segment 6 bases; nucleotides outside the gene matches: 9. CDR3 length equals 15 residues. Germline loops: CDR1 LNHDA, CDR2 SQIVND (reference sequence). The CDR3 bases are TGTGCCAGTAGCAAAGCCGGGACAGGGCCCAATGAGCAGTTCTTC. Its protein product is CASSKAGTGPNEQFF. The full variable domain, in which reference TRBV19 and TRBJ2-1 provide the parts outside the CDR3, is DGGITQSPKYLFRKEGQNVTLSCEQNLNHDAMYWYRQDPGQGLRLIYYSQIVNDFQKGDIAEGYSVSREKKESFPLTVTSAQKNPTAFYLCASSKAGTGPNEQFFGPGTRLTVL.

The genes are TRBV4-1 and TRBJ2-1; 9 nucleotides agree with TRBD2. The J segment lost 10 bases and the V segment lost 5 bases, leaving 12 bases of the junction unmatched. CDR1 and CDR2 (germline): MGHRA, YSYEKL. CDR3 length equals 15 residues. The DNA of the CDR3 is TGCGCCAGCAGCTTCTGGTCAGGACTAGCGAACGAGCAGTTCTTC. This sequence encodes CASSFWSGLANEQFF.

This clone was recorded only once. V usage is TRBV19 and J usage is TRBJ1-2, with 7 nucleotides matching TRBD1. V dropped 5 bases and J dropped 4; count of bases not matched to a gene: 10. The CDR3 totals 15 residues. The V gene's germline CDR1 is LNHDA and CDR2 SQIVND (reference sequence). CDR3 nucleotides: TGTGCCAGTAGTTCCGAGACAGGGATACTCTATGGCTACACCTTC. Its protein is CASSSETGILYGYTF.

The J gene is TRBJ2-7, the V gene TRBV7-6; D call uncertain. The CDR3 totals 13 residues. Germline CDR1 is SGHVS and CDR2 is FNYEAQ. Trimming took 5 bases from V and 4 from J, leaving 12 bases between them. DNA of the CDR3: TGTGCCAGCAGCGCGAAGGTGTTTTACGAGCAGTACTTC. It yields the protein CASSAKVFYEQYF.

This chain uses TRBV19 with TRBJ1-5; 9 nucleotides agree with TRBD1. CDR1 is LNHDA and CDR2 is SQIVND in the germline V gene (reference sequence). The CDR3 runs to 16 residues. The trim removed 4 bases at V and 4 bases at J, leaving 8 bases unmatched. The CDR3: CASSTTGGFGNQPQHF. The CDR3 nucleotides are TGTGCCAGTAGTACTACAGGGGGCTTTGGAAATCAGCCCCAGCATTTT.

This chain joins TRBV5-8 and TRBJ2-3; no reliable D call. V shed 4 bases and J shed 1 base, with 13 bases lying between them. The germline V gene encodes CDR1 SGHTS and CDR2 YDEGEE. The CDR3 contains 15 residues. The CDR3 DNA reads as TGTGCCAGCAGCGCTGGGGTCGCAGGCACAGATACGCAGTATTTT. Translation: CASSAGVAGTDTQYF.

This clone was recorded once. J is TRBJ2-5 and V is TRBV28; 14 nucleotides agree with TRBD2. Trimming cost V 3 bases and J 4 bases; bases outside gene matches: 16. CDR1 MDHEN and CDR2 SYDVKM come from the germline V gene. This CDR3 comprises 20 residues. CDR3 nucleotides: TGTGCCAGCAGTTTTCCTCAAGGGACTAGCGGGAGATATGGTTTAGAGACCCAGTACTTC. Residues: CASSFPQGTSGRYGLETQYF.

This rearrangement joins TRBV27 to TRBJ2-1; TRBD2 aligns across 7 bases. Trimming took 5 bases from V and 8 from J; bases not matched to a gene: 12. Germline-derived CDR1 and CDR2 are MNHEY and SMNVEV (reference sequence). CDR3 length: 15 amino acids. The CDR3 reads CASSRGGRPWDEQFF. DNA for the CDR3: TGTGCCAGCAGTCGTGGCGGGAGACCCTGGGATGAGCAGTTCTTC.